This section outlines one TCR beta chain sequence together with its context. This entry comes from a study of blood T cell repertoires in COVID-19. Study information: Sites in the United States, Italy and Spain provided acute and convalescent COVID-19 samples.

Trimming cost V 5 bases and J 2 bases; bases outside gene matches: 5. CDR1 and CDR2 from the germline V gene are MNHEY and SVGEGT. CDR3 size: 14 residues. Repertoires were generated with immunoSEQ multiplex PCR, while TCRdb's copy carries only in-frame clones and drops some. The data show under 200,000 clones, with around 82% seen just once and more than 4.5% held by the top ten. Everyone who took part was roughly 18 to 89 years old, and they came from about two dozen US areas. Sequencing input: PBMCs or T cells enriched from blood (not recorded which). The V gene is TRBV6-2 or TRBV6-3, the J gene TRBJ1-2, with TRBD1 identical over 7 bases. The TCR comes from a woman in her sixties with acute COVID-19. DNA for the CDR3: TGTGCCAGCAGTGCCGCAGGGGGGAACTATGGCTACACCTTC. It codes for CASSAAGGNYGYTF.